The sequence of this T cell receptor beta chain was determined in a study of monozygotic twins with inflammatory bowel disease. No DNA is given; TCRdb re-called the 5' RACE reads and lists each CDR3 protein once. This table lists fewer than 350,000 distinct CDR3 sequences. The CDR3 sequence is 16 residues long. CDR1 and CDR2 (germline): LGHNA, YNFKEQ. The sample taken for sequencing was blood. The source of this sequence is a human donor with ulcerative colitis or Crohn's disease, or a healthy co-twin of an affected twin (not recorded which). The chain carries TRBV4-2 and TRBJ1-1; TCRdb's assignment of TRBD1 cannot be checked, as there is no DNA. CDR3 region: CASSQDSRRQPPLAFF.